A single count supports the clone carrying this TCR beta chain. The target antigen is unknown. Repertoires were generated with immunoSEQ multiplex PCR, while TCRdb's copy carries only in-frame clones and drops some. The profile covers about 42,000 clones, with approximately 80% appearing a single time and 15% to 20% taken by the ten largest. These data belong to a study of T cell responses to AZD1222 COVID-19 vaccine. The study, taken as a whole, reports: Spike-specific TCR breadth and depth grew following two AZD1222 doses.

V was clipped by 3 bases and J by 5 bases, with 10 bases between them. Germline CDR1 reads LNHNV; CDR2 reads YYDKDF (reference sequence). The length of the CDR3 is 13 residues. The chain joins TRBV15 to TRBJ1-1; D is ambiguous. Source: peripheral blood, taken 28 days after the second AZD1222 dose. The source of this sequence is an adult who received the AZD1222 COVID-19 vaccine. The CDR3 DNA reads as TGTGCCACCAGCAGGGCCGTTGGGACTGAAGCTTTCTTT. Encoded protein: CATSRAVGTEAFF.